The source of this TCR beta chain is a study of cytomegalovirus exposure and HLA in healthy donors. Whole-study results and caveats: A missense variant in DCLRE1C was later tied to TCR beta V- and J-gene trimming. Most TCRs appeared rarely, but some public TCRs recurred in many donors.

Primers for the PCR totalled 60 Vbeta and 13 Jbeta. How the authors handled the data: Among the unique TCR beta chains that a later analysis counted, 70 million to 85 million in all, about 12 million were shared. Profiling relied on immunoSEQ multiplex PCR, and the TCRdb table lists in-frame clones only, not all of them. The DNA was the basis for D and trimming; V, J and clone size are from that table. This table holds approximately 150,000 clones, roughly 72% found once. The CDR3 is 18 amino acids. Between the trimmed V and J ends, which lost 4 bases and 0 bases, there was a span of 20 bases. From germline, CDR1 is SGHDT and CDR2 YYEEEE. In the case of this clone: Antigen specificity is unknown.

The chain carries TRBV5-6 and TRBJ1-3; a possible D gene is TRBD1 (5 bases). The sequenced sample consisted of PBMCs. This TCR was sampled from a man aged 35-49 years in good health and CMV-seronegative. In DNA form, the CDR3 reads TGTGCCAGCAGCCGGATACAGGTTTTGGGGAACTCTGGAAACACCATATATTTT. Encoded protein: CASSRIQVLGNSGNTIYF. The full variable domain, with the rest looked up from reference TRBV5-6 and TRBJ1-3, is DAGVTQSPTHLIKTRGQQVTLRCSPKSGHDTVSWYQQALGQGPQFIFQYYEEEERQRGNFPDRFSGHQFPNYSSELNVNALLLGDSALYLCASSRIQVLGNSGNTIYFGEGSWLTVV.